A single sample gave rise to the 2 T cell receptor beta chains below, sequenced in a study of T cells in Graves' hyperthyroidism and ophthalmopathy. RNA transcripts served as the template for amplifying TCR beta CDR3 regions. In the first-round RT-PCR of the TCR CDR3, the HTBI primer set was used. TCRdb reanalysed the multiplex PCR reads using MiXCR and keeps one entry per CDR3 protein. The table lists approximately 410,000 distinct CDR3 sequences, roughly 15% of them singletons, with around 13% in the top ten. Material: blood. These receptors all come from a man aged 18 to 30 with Graves' ophthalmopathy.

The chain recombines TRBV9 with TRBJ2-7; 7 nucleotides align to TRBD1. The CDR3 loop spans 14 amino acids. The germline V gene has CDR1 SGDLS and CDR2 YYNGEE. With 3 bases clipped from V and 6 bases from J, the junction kept 9 bases outside the gene matches. In DNA form, the CDR3 reads TGTGCCAGCAGCGCCCCGGGACAGCGCCCCGAGCAGTACTTC. This codes for CASSAPGQRPEQYF.

The chain employs TRBV7-9 and TRBJ2-2, with 9 bases matching TRBD1. The CDR3 contains 16 residues. With V trimmed by 2 bases and J by 6 bases, 7 bases remained unmatched. Germline-derived CDR1 and CDR2 are SEHNR and FQNEAQ (reference sequence). The CDR3 DNA is TGTGCCAGCAGCTTAACGGGACAGGGAATCCCCGGGGAGCTGTTTTTT. Translation gives CASSLTGQGIPGELFF.